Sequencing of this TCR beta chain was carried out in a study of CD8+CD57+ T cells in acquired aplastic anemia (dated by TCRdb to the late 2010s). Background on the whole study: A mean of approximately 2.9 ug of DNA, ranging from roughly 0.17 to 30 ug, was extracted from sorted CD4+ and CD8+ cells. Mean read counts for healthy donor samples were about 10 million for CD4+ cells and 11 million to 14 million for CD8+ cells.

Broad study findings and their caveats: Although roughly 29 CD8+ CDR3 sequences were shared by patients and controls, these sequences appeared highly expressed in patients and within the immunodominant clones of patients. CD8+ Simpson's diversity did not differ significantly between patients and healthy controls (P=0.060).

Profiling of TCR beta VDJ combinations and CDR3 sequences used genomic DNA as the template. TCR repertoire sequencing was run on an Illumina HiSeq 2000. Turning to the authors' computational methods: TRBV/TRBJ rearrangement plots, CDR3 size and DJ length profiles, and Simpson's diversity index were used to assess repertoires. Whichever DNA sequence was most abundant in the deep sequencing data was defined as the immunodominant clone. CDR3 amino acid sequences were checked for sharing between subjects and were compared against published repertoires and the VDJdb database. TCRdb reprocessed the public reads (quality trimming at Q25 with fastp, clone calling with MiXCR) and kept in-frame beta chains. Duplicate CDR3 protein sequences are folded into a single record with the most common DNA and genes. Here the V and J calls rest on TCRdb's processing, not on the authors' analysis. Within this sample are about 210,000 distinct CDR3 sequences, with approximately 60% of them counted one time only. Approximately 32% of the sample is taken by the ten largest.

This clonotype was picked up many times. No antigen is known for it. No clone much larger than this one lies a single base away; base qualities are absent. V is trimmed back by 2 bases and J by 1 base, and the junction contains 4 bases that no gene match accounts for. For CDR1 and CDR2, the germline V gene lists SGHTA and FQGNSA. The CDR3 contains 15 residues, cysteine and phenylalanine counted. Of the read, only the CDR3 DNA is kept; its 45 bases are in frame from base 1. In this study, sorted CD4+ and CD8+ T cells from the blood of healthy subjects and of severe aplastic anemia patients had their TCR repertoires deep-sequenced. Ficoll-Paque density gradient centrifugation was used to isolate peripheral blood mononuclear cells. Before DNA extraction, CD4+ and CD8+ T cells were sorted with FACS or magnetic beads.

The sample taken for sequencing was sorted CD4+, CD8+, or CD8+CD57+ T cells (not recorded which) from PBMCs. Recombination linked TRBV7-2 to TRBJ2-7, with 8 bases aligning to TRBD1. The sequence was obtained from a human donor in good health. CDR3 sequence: CASSLLTGGSYEQYF. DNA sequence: TGTGCCAGCAGCTTATTAACAGGGGGATCCTACGAGCAGTACTTC.